This T cell receptor (beta chain) originates from a study of T-cell memory formation after mild COVID-19. Overall study findings and caveats: Pre-infection memory carried some responding clones, suggesting that cross-reactive memory joined. A balance of CD4 and CD8 characterized clones contracting day 15 to 85, whereas later expanders leaned CD4+.

Germline V gives CDR1 MRHNA, CDR2 SNTAGT. The CDR3 contains 18 residues. J was trimmed by 8 bases and V by 0 bases; bases with no gene match: 10. This clonotype was found a few times. Its antigen is currently unknown. Constant-segment-primed 5'RACE gave TCR alpha and TCR beta cDNA libraries with sample barcodes and UMIs. TCRdb passed the 5' RACE reads through MiXCR, listing each CDR3 protein once. This table holds 470,000 or so distinct CDR3 sequences, 15% to 20% found once. The rearrangement joins TRBV6-4 to TRBJ2-2, with 12 positions matching TRBD2. The sequenced sample consisted of PBMCs or a T cell subset sorted from them (not recorded which). The source of this sequence is an adult woman who had mild COVID-19 (a few samples of this study predate the infection). Cell type and time point are not known. In DNA form, the CDR3 reads TGTGCCAGCAGTGACTCGACTAGCGGGAGATCTTTAACGGGGGAGCTGTTTTTT. The encoded protein is CASSDSTSGRSLTGELFF.